The source of this TCR beta chain is a study of blood T cells in healthy people across ages. This clonotype appeared many times. The CDR3 spans 12 residues. Trimming took 2 bases from V and 6 from J, leaving 8 bases between them. From germline, CDR1 is SGHTA and CDR2 FQGNSA. PCR was performed a second time for about 6 to 11 cycles using a sample-barcoded 5' primer and a J-beta primer mix. Carrying 12 random nucleotides, a template-switch adaptor labeled each individual cDNA molecule. TCRdb recomputed calls from the 5' RACE reads with MiXCR, one row per CDR3 protein. Of more than 750,000 distinct CDR3 sequences listed, about 29% were seen once; the top ten hold about 10%. These data were also reused for a study on T cells of mothers and their children. As reported in that work: No T cell clones of persistent microchimeric origin were detected.

Sequencing input: blood. This TCR was recovered from a woman aged 40 to 50 in good health. The chain carries TRBV7-2 and TRBJ2-7; D gene ambiguous. The CDR3 bases are TGTGCCAGCAGCTTACCTGTCGGCGAGCAGTACTTC. It codes for CASSLPVGEQYF.